This T cell receptor (beta chain) was recorded in a study of blood T cell repertoires in COVID-19. In the study overall: Specimens from acute and convalescent COVID-19 originated in the United States, Italy and Spain. PBMCs, B-cell-depleted T cells, or T cells provided the cDNA or gDNA that made up the material.

Per the study methods: Nucleated cell number was recorded as an estimate derived from reference gene primer amplification. TCRdb's copy holds only in-frame clones and misses some; the assay was immunoSEQ multiplex PCR. V and J calls and clone size are given by that table; D and trimming were obtained from the DNA. The data contain about 36,000 clones, roughly nine tenths of them singletons. Germline V CDR1 and CDR2: SGHNT, YENEEA. Trimming left V 5 bases short and J 6 bases short, with 10 bases between. CDR3 length equals 12 residues. This receptor was taken from a man aged 55 to 70 with acute or convalescent COVID-19. Sequenced sample: peripheral blood. The chain is built from TRBV11-3 and TRBJ1-1; D is unresolved. CDR3 bases: TGTGCCAGCAGCCAAGGAGTGGCTGAAGCTTTCTTT. It encodes CASSQGVAEAFF.